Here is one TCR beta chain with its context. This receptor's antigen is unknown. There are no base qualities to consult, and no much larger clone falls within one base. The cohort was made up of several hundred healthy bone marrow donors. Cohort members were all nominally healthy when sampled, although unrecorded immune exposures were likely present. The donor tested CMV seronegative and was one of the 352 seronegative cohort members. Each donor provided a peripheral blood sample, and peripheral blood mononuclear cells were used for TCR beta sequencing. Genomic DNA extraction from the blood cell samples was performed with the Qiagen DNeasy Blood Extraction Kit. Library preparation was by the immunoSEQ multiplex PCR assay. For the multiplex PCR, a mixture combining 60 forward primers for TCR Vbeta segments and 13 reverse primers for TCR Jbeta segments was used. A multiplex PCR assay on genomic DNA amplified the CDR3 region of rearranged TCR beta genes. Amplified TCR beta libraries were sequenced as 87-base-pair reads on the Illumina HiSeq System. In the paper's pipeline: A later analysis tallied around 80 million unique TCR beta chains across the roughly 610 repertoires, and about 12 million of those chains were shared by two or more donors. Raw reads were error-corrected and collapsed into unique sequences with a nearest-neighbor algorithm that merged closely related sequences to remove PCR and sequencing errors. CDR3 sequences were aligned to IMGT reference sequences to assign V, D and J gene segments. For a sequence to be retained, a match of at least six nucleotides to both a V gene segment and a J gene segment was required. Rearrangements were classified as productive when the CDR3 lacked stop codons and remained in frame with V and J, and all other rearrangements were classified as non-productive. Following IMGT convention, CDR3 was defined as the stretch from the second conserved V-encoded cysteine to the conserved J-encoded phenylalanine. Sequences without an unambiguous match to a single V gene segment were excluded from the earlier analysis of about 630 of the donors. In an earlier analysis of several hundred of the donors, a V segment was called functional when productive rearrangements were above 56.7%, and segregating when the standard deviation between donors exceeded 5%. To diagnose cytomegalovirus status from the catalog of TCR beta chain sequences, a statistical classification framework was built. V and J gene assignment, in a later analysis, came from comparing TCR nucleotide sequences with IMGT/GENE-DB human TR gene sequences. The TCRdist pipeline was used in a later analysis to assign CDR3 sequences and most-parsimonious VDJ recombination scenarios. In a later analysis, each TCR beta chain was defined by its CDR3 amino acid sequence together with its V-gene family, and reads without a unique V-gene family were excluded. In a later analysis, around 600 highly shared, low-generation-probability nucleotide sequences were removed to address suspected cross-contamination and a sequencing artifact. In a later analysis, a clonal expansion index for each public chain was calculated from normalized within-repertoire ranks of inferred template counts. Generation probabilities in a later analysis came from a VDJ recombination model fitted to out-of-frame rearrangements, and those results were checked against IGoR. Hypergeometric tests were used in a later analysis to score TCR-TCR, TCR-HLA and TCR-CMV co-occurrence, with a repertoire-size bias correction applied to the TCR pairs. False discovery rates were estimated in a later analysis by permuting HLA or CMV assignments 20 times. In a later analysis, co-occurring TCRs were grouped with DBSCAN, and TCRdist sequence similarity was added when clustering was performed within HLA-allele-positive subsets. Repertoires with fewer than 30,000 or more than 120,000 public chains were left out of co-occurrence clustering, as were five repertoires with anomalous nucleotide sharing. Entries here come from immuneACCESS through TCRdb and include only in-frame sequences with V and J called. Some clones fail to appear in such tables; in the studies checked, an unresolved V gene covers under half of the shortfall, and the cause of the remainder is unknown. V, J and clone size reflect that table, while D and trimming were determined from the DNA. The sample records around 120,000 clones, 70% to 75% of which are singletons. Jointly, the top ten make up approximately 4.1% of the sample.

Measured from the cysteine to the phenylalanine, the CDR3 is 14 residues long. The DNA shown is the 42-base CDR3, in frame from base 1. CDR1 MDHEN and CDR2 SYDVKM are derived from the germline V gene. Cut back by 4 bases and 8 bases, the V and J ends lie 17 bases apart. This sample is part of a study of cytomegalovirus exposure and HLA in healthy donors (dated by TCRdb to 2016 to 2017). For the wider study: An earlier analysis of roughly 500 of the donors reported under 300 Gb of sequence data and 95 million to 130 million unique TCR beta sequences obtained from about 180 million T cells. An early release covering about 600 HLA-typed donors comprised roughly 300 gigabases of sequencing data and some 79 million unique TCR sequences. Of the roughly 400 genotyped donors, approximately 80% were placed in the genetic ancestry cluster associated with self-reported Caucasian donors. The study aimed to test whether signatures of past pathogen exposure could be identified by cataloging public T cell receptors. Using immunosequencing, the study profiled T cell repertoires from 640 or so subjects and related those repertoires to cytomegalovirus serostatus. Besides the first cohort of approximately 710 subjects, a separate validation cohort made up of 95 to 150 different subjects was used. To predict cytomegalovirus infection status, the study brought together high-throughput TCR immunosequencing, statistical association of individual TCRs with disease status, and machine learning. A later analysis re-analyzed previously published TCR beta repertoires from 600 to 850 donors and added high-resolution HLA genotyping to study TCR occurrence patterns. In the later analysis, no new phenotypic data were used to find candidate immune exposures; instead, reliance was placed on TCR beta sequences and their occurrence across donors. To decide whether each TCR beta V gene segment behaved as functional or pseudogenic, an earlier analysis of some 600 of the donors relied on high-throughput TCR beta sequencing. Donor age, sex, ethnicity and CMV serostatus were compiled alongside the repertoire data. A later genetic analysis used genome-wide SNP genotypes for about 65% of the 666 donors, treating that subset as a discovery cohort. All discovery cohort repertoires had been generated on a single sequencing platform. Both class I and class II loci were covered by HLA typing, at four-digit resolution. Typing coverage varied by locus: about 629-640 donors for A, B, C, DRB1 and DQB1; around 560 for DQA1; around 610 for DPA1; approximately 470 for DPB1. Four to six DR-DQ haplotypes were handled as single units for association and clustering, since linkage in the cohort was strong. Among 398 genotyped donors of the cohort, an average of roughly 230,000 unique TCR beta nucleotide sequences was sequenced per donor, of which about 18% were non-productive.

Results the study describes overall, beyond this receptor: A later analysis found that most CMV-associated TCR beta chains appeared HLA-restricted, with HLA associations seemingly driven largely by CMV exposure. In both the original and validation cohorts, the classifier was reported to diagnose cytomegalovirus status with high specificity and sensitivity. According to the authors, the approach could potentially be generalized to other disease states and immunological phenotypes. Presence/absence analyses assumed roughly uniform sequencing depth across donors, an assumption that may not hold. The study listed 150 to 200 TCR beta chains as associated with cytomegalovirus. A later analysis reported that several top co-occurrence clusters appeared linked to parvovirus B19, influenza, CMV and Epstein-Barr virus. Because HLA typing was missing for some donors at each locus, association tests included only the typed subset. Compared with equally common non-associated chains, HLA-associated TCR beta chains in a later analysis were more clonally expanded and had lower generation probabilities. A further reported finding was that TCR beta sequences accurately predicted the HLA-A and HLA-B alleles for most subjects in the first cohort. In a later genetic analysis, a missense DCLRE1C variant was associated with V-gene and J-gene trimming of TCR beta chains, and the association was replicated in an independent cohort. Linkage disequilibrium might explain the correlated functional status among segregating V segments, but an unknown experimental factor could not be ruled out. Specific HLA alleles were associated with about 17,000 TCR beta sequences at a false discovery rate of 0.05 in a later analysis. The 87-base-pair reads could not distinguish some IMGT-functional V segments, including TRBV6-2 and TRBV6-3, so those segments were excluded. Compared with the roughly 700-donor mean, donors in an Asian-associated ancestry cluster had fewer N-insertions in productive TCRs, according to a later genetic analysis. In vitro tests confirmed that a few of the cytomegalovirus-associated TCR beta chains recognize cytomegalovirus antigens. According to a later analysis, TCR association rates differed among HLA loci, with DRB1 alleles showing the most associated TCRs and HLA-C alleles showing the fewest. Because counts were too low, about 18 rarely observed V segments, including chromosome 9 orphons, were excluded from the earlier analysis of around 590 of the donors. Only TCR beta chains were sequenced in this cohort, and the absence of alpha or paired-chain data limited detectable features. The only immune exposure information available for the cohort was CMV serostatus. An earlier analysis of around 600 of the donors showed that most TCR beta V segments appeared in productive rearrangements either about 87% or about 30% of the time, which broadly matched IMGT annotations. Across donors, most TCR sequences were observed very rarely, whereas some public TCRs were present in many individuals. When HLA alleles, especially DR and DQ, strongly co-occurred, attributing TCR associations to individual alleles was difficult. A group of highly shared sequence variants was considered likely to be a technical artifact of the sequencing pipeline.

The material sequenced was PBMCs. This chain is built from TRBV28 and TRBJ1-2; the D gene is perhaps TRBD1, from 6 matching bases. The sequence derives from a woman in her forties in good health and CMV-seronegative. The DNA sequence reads TGTGCCAGCAGTTCTACAGGGCCAGCTAGGGGCTACACCTTC. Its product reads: CASSSTGPARGYTF.